The T cell receptor (beta chain) described here comes from a study of Ad26.COV2.S vaccination and SARS-CoV-2 variants. The data were produced by immunoSEQ multiplex PCR, yet TCRdb's version contains in-frame clones alone and is incomplete. Among around 350,000 clones listed, about 85% were seen once. Regarding treatment: some 19 received Ad26.COV2.S at low or high dose, single or two shots; 5 received placebo; per-sample allocation not given. The study sampled participants on day 63 after the first vaccine or placebo injection. The CDR3 spans 17 residues. CDR1 PRHDT and CDR2 FYEKMQ come from the germline V gene (reference sequence). V lost 5 bases to trimming and J lost 3 bases, with 19 bases between them.

The material sequenced was peripheral blood, taken in a trial of Ad26.COV2.S vaccine versus placebo. The TCR sequence derives from a person between 18 and 65 years old who received the Ad26.COV2.S COVID-19 vaccine or a placebo. The V and J genes are TRBV13 and TRBJ1-4, with a weak D call TRBD1 (6 bases). In DNA form, the CDR3 reads TGTGCCAGCAGCACACGCCGGGACACCGGTCCTAATGAAAAACTGTTTTTT. Translating gives CASSTRRDTGPNEKLFF.